This TCR beta chain was obtained from a study of blood T cell repertoires in COVID-19. Study-level background: PBMCs, B-cell-depleted T cells, or T cells provided the cDNA or gDNA that made up the material.

Generated by immunoSEQ multiplex PCR, the TCRdb table keeps only in-frame clones and is missing some. The sample lists roughly 95,000 clones, over 80% seen once, with 3% to 4.5% in the top ten. CDR3 length: 13 residues. Trimming stripped 11 bases from V and 6 bases from J, with 18 bases between. Germline V gene sequence: CDR1 ENHRY, CDR2 SYGVKD. Material for sequencing was peripheral blood. This clonotype was sampled from a woman between 45 and 60 years old in a cohort sampled during active COVID-19. This rearrangement joins TRBV10-3 to TRBJ2-3; D is unclear. The CDR3 DNA follows: TGTGCCGCCCAGAGGTCCCCCGGTGATACGCAGTATTTT. Translation: CAAQRSPGDTQYF.